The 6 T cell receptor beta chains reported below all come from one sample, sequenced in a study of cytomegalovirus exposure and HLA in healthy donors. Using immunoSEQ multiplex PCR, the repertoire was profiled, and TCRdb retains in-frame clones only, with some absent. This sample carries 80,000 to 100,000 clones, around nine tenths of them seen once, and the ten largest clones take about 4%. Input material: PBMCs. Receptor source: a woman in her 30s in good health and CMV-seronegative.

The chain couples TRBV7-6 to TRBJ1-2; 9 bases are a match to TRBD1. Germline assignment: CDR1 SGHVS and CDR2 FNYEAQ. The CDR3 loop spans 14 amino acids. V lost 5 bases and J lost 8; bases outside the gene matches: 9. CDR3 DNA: TGTGCCAGCAGCCCCGGGACAGGGACGGCCGGCTACACCTTC. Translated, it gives CASSPGTGTAGYTF.

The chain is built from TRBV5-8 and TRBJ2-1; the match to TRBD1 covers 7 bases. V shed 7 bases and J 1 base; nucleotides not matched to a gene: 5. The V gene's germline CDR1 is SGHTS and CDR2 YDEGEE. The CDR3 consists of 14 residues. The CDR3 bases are TGTGCCAGCGGACGGGGACAGTCCTACAATGAGCAGTTCTTC. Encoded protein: CASGRGQSYNEQFF.

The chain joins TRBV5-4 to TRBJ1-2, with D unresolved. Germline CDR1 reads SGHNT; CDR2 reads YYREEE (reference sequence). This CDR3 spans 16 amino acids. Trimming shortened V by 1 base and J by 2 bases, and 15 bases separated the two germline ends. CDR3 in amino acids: CASSLPSGSYNYGYTF. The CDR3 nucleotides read TGTGCCAGCAGCTTGCCTAGTGGCAGCTACAACTATGGCTACACCTTC.

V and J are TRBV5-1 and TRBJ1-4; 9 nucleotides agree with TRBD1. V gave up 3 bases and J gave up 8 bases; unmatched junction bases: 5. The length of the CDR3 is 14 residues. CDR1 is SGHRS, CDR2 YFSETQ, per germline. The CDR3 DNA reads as TGCGCCAGCAGCTGGGGACAGGGCCTGGAAAAACTGTTTTTT. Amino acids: CASSWGQGLEKLFF.

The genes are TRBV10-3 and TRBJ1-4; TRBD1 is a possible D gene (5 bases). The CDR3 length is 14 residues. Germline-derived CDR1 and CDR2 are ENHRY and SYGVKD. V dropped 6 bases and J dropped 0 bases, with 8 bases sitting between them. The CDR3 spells CAIRETATNEKLFF. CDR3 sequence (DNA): TGTGCCATCAGGGAGACAGCAACTAATGAAAAACTGTTTTTT.

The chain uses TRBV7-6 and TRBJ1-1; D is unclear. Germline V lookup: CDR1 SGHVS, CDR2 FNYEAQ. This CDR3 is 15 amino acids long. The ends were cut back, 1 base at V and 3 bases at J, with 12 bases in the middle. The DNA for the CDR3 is TGTGCCAGCAGCTTAGGGACCGGGATGTACACTGAAGCTTTCTTT. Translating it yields CASSLGTGMYTEAFF.